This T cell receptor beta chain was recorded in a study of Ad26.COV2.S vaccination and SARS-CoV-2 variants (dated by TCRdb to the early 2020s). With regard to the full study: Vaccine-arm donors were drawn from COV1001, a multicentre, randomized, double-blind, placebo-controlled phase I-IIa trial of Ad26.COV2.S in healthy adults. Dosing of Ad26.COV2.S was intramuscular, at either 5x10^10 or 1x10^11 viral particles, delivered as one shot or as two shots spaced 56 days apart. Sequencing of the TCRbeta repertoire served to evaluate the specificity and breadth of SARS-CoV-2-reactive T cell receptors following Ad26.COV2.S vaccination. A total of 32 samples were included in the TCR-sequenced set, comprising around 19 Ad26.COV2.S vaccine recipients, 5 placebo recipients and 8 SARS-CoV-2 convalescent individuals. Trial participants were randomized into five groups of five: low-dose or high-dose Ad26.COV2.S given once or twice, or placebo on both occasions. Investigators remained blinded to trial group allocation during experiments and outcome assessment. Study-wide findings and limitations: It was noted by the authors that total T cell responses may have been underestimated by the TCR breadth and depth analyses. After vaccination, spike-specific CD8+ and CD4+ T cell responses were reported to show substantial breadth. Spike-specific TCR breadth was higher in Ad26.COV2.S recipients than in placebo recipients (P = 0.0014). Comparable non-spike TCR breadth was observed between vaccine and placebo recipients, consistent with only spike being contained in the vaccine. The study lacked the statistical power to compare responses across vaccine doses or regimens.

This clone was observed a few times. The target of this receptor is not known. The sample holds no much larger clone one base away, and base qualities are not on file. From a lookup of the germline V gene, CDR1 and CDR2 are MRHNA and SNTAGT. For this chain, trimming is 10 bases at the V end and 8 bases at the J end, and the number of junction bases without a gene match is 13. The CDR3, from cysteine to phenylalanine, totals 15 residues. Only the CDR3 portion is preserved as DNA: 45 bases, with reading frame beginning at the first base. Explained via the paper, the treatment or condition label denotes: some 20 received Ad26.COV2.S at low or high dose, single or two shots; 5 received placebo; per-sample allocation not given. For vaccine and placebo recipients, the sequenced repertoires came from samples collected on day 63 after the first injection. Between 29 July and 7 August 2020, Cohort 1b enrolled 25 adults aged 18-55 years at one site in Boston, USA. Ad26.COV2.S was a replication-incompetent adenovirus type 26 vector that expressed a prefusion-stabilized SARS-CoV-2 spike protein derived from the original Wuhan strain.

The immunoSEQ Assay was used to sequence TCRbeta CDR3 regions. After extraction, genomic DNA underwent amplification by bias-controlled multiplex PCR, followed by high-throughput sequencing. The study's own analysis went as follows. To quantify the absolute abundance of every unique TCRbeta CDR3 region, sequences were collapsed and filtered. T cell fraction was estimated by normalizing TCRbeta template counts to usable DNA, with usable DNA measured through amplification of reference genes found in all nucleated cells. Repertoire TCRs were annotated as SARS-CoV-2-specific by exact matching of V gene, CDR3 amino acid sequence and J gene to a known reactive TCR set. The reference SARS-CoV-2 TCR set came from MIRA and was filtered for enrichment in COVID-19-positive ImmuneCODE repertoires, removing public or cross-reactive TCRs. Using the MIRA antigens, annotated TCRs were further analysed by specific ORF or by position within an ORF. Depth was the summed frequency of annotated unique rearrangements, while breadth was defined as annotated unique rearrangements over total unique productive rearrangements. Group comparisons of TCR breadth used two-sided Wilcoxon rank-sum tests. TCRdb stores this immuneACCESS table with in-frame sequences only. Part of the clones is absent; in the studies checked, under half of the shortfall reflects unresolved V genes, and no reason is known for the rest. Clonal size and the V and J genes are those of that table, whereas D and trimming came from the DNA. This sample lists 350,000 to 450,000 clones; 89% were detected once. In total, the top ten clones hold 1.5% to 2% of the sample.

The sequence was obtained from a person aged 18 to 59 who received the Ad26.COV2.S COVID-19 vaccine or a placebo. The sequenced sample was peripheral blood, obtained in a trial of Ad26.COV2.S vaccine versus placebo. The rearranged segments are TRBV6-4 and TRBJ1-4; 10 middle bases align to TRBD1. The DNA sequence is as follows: TGTGCCATCATCGTAACCGGGACAGGGGAAGAAAAACTGTTTTTT. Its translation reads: CAIIVTGTGEEKLFF.